This TCR beta chain was sequenced for a study of Ad26.COV2.S vaccination and SARS-CoV-2 variants. About the study: Of the COV1001 trial arms, the Ad26.COV2.S arm included the donor. The vaccine Ad26.COV2.S was put into the muscle once, or twice with 56 days between.

Study-wide points: There was a possibility that the TCR breadth and depth analyses underestimated total T cell responses.

Trimming at V came to 3 bases and at J to 1 base, leaving 3 bases not matched to a gene. This CDR3 spans 15 amino acids. Germline V gene data show CDR1 as SGHRS and CDR2 as YFSETQ. Described treatment: about 20 received Ad26.COV2.S at low or high dose, single or two shots; 5 received placebo; per-sample allocation not given. Specimens were obtained on day 63 following the first vaccine or placebo injection. Boston supplied an adult donor aged 18-55 years. Libraries were prepared by immunoSEQ multiplex PCR; TCRdb keeps only in-frame clonotypes and omits some of them. The sample records around 450,000 clones, 90% being singletons. This clone was seen a single time. Its antigen is as yet unknown.

The sample was peripheral blood, taken in a trial of Ad26.COV2.S vaccine versus placebo. The TCR originated in a person between 18 and 59 years old who received the Ad26.COV2.S COVID-19 vaccine or a placebo. The chain has TRBV5-1 and TRBJ2-3; 9 bases line up with TRBD2. The CDR3 region is CASSSRTSGTDTQYF. CDR3 bases: TGCGCCAGCAGCTCCAGGACTAGCGGCACAGATACGCAGTATTTT.